This T cell receptor beta chain was recorded in a study of T cell responses to AZD1222 COVID-19 vaccine. Across the whole study: Second-dose intervals near 4 or 12 weeks were combined.

Study-wide findings and caveats: Seropositivity was recorded at baseline in only 6 or 7 AZD1222 recipients. The sample set comprised mostly white British donors with more females, and clonal diversity was possibly underestimated. Vaccine-related CD4 TCRs covered spike, predominating at 160-218 and 743-854.

Sequencing was performed with immunoSEQ multiplex PCR; in TCRdb, only in-frame clones are kept and a portion is missing. Among more than 75,000 clones listed, roughly nine tenths were seen once. Concerning this clone itself: Its target is not known.

The source is an adult in good health. Specimen: peripheral blood, collected on day 0 of AZD1222 vaccination.

The CDR3 reads CASSRRVMELNQPQHF. CDR3 nucleotides: TGTGCCAGCAGCCGCAGGGTCATGGAGCTAAATCAGCCCCAGCATTTT. The V call is TRBV3-1 (or the pseudogene TRBV3-2), the J call TRBJ1-5; maybe TRBD1 (5 bases). The germline V gene has CDR1 LGHDT and CDR2 YNNKEL (reference sequence). Trimming pared 4 bases from V and 4 bases from J, leaving 17 bases between. The CDR3 is 16 residues long.